Shown below are 24 T cell receptor beta chains from a single sample sequenced in a study of T cells in Graves' hyperthyroidism and ophthalmopathy. RNA transcripts provided the source from which TCR beta CDR3 regions were amplified. First-round RT-PCR with HTBI primers amplified the TCR CDR3 region. TCRdb re-analysed the multiplex PCR reads in MiXCR, keeping a single row per CDR3 protein. Here the sample spans hundreds of thousands of distinct CDR3 sequences, just under 20% being singletons. Sequenced material: blood. These receptors originate from a man between 40 and 49 years old with Graves' ophthalmopathy.

This clonotype was picked up many times. This chain joins TRBV7-2 and TRBJ2-1; 9 nucleotides agree with TRBD2. V lost 4 bases to trimming and J lost 8 bases; unmatched junction nucleotides: 12. The germline gives CDR1 SGHTA, CDR2 FQGNSA. The CDR3 extends over 16 amino acids. The DNA for the CDR3 is TGTGCCAGCAGCTCCAGATTGCGGGGGGGCGTCGATGAGCAGTTCTTC. Encoded protein: CASSSRLRGGVDEQFF. The full variable domain, with the rest looked up from reference TRBV7-2 and TRBJ2-1, is GAGVSQSPSNKVTEKGKDVELRCDPISGHTALYWYRQSLGQGLEFLIYFQGNSAPDKSGLPSDRFSAERTGGSVSTLTIQRTQQEDSAVYLCASSSRLRGGVDEQFFGPGTRLTVL.

V usage is TRBV7-9 and J usage is TRBJ2-1, with D perhaps matching TRBD1 or TRBD2 (5 bases each). The V end lost 6 bases, the J end lost 8 bases, and 14 bases lay between the germline ends. Per germline, CDR1 SEHNR and CDR2 FQNEAQ (reference sequence). The CDR3 runs to 13 residues. In DNA form, the CDR3 reads TGTGCCAGCAGTCCCCGGGACCTAGATGAGCAGTTCTTC. The encoded protein is CASSPRDLDEQFF.

This clonotype came up once. The chain links TRBV6-1 to TRBJ1-6, with 9 positions matching TRBD1. CDR3 length: 21 residues. The J segment lost 4 bases and the V segment lost 7 bases, leaving 23 bases of the junction unmatched. Germline V gene data show CDR1 as MNHNS and CDR2 as SASEGT. CDR3 residues: CASILDILTGGEKWYNSPLHF. The CDR3 nucleotides read TGTGCCAGCATCTTGGATATTCTCACAGGGGGCGAAAAGTGGTATAATTCACCCCTCCACTTT.

In this sample, this clonotype turned up many times. The chain combines TRBV12-3 or TRBV12-4 with TRBJ1-1; TRBD1 aligns across 7 bases. Trimming removed 6 bases from V and 0 bases from J; junction bases left unmatched: 4. CDR3 length: 14 residues. The CDR3 DNA reads as TGTGCCAGCAGACAGGGGACAATGAACACTGAAGCTTTCTTT. Translating it yields CASRQGTMNTEAFF.

On this clonotype: Just one base apart from a much larger clone, this may be a read error. The chain combines TRBV7-2 with TRBJ2-3; 9 nucleotides align to TRBD2. Germline V CDR1 and CDR2: SGHTA, FQGNSA. This CDR3 is built from 16 residues. The chain's CDR3 is CASSLRAGGPTDTQCF. In DNA form, the CDR3 reads TGTGCCAGCAGCTTACGAGCGGGAGGTCCCACAGATACGCAGTGTTTT.

This clonotype was counted between two and nine times. J is TRBJ1-1 and V is TRBV7-9; 7 bases are shared with TRBD1. Germline CDR1 and CDR2: SEHNR and FQNEAQ (reference sequence). After removal of 8 bases from V and 7 bases from J, the junction contained 10 bases not matched to a gene. This CDR3 region has 13 residues. Written as DNA, the CDR3 is TGTGCCAGCGGAAACAGGGGTCCCTATGAAGCTTTCTTT. Translated: CASGNRGPYEAFF. Together with reference TRBV7-9 and TRBJ1-1, the CDR3 gives the full variable domain: DTGVSQNPRHKITKRGQNVTFRCDPISEHNRLYWYRQTLGQGPEFLTYFQNEAQLEKSRLLSDRFSAERPKGSFSTLEIQRTEQGDSAMYLCASGNRGPYEAFFGQGTRLTVV.

This clonotype was recorded at least ten times. The CDR3 reads CSAGLAGGPNEQFF. The CDR3 DNA reads TGCAGTGCCGGACTAGCGGGAGGGCCCAATGAGCAGTTCTTC. V is TRBV20-1 and J is TRBJ2-1; 15 nucleotides match TRBD2. The junction had 3 bases not matched to a gene; V was cut back by 6 bases and J by 6 bases. Germline lookup yields CDR1 DFQATT and CDR2 SNEGSKA (reference sequence). The CDR3 loop spans 14 amino acids.

This clonotype was seen only once. The chain is built from TRBV6-1 and TRBJ1-2, with TRBD1 as a possible D gene (6 bases). Germline CDR1 is MNHNS and CDR2 is SASEGT. This CDR3 spans 14 amino acids. Trimming stripped 7 bases from V and 8 bases from J, with 20 bases between. The CDR3 DNA follows: TGTGCCAGCAAACCAGACAGGACCACGAGGGGCTACACCTTC. It translates to CASKPDRTTRGYTF.

At least ten counts were recorded for this clonotype. This sequence joins TRBV20-1 and TRBJ2-2; the match to TRBD2 covers 13 bases. The germline V gene has CDR1 DFQATT and CDR2 SNEGSKA (reference sequence). V was pared by 6 bases and J by 3 bases, with 4 bases of the junction left unmatched. The CDR3 is 15 residues long. The CDR3 DNA is TGCAGTGCCCTTACTAGCGGGAGGGACACCGGGGAGCTGTTTTTT. It translates to CSALTSGRDTGELFF.

The rearrangement joins TRBV5-1 to TRBJ2-5, with 7 nucleotides matching TRBD1. This CDR3 contains 17 residues. Per germline, CDR1 SGHRS and CDR2 YFSETQ. V was clipped by 2 bases and J by 1 base; unmatched bases: 11. The CDR3 coding sequence is TGCGCCAGCAGCTTAAACGTCCCGGGACAGTTCCAAGAGACCCAGTACTTC. As protein: CASSLNVPGQFQETQYF.

A few counts support this clonotype. The chain carries TRBV27 and TRBJ1-3; TRBD1 matches 8 bases. The CDR3 is made up of 15 amino acids. V lost 5 bases to trimming and J lost 4 bases; unmatched junction nucleotides: 7. Germline V gives CDR1 MNHEY, CDR2 SMNVEV (reference sequence). CDR3 bases: TGTGCCAGCAGTATCAGGGGGCTGACGGGAAACACCATATATTTT. Translation: CASSIRGLTGNTIYF.

This clonotype was observed many times. The CDR3 protein is CSAKHPRAVYEQYF. CDR3 DNA sequence: TGCAGTGCAAAACACCCGCGGGCGGTTTACGAGCAGTACTTC. The rearrangement uses TRBV20-1 and TRBJ2-7; TRBD2 is a possible D gene (5 bases). The germline CDR1 and CDR2 sequences are DFQATT and SNEGSKA (reference sequence). This CDR3 contains 14 residues. The germline V and J ends were trimmed by 6 bases and 4 bases, with 19 bases remaining between them.

In this sample, this clonotype turned up once. The chain carries TRBV12-3 or TRBV12-4 and TRBJ2-3; 8 bases are a match to TRBD2. The J segment lost 4 bases and the V segment lost 3 bases, leaving 9 bases of the junction unmatched. The CDR3 has 16 amino acids. The CDR3 is CASSFPAGESSDTQYF. As DNA, the CDR3 is TGTGCCAGCAGTTTTCCAGCGGGAGAATCGTCAGATACGCAGTATTTT.

V is TRBV27 and J is TRBJ2-7, with D perhaps TRBD2 (5 bases). Trimming took off 4 bases at V and 3 bases at J, with 13 bases between the two ends. Per the germline V gene, CDR1 is MNHEY and CDR2 is SMNVEV (reference sequence). The CDR3 has 14 residues. CDR3 region: CASSYSGDLYEQYF. The CDR3 DNA reads as TGTGCCAGCAGTTACAGCGGAGACCTCTACGAGCAGTACTTC.

At least ten counts were recorded for this clonotype. The rearrangement uses TRBV24-1 and TRBJ1-2; D perhaps matches TRBD1 (5 bases). Germline V gene sequence: CDR1 KGHDR, CDR2 SFDVKD. The length of the CDR3 is 12 residues. The germline V and J ends were trimmed by 6 bases and 4 bases, with 8 bases remaining between them. CDR3 nucleotides: TGTGCCACCAGTCAGGGCAGCTATGGCTACACCTTC. It is translated as CATSQGSYGYTF.

This chain uses TRBV6-5 with TRBJ2-5, with TRBD1 identical over 7 bases. CDR3 length equals 14 residues. Germline V gives CDR1 MNHEY, CDR2 SVGAGI. With V trimmed by 2 bases and J by 1 base, 1 base remained unmatched. As DNA, the CDR3 is TGTGCCAGCAGTTACCCAGGGGGCCAAGAGACCCAGTACTTC. This translates into CASSYPGGQETQYF.

This clonotype was found a few times. The chain carries TRBV30 and TRBJ2-4; D may match TRBD1 or TRBD2 (6 bases each). The V gene lost 2 bases and the J gene lost 2 bases, with 13 bases spanning the gap. The CDR3 has 15 amino acids. The germline CDR1 and CDR2 sequences are GTSNPN and SVGIG (reference sequence). The CDR3 DNA reads as TGTGCCTGGAGTCTCGGAGGGGGGACCAAAAACATTCAGTACTTC. It is translated as CAWSLGGGTKNIQYF.

This clonotype was seen many times. The CDR3 is CSAMDRTSSYNEQFF. CDR3 DNA: TGCAGTGCAATGGACAGAACGAGCTCCTACAATGAGCAGTTCTTC. The rearrangement uses TRBV20-1 and TRBJ2-1; D is perhaps TRBD1 (6 bases). The CDR3 loop spans 15 amino acids. The V gene lost 6 bases and the J gene lost 0 bases, with 15 bases spanning the gap. Per germline, CDR1 DFQATT and CDR2 SNEGSKA (reference sequence).

The chain has TRBV4-3 and TRBJ2-5; 7 nucleotides align to TRBD2. Trimming took 0 bases from V and 0 from J; bases not matched to a gene: 10. The CDR3 totals 18 residues. Germline CDR1 reads LGHNA; CDR2 reads YSLEER. The CDR3 nucleotides read TGCGCCAGCAGCCAAGATTTGGCTAGCGGATGGTACCAAGAGACCCAGTACTTC. Translating it yields CASSQDLASGWYQETQYF.

This clonotype was seen repeatedly, ten times or more. The CDR3 spells CASSFVLYEQYF. Written as DNA, the CDR3 is TGTGCCAGCAGTTTCGTCCTTTACGAGCAGTACTTC. This chain links TRBV28 with TRBJ2-7; D gene unclear. The CDR3 consists of 12 residues. Trimming pared 3 bases from V and 4 bases from J, leaving 7 bases between. The germline V gene has CDR1 MDHEN and CDR2 SYDVKM.

This clonotype was picked up many times. This chain connects TRBV12-3 or TRBV12-4 to TRBJ2-7; TRBD2 matches 10 bases. V trimming: 8 bases; J trimming: 12 bases; junction bases outside the gene matches: 10. The length of the CDR3 is 12 residues. The CDR3 spells CASGPLAGAVYF. The CDR3 nucleotides are TGTGCCAGCGGACCCCTAGCGGGAGCGGTGTACTTC.

The J gene is TRBJ1-4, the V gene TRBV5-5, with no clear D. The ends were cut back, 0 bases at V and 5 bases at J, with 17 bases in the middle. Germline-derived CDR1 and CDR2 are SGHKS and YYEKEE (reference sequence). The CDR3 runs to 17 residues. The CDR3 sequence: CASSLASSPVQNEKLFF. CDR3 in DNA: TGTGCCAGCAGCTTGGCCTCCAGCCCGGTACAGAATGAAAAACTGTTTTTT.

This clonotype was recorded many times. J is TRBJ1-1 and V is TRBV5-1, with 9 nucleotides matching TRBD1. CDR3 length equals 17 residues. Germline CDR1 is SGHRS and CDR2 is YFSETQ. V lost 0 bases and J lost 4; bases outside the gene matches: 10. The CDR3 DNA follows: TGCGCCAGCAGCTTGGAGGGGACAGGGAGGGTGACCACTGAAGCTTTCTTT. It specifies CASSLEGTGRVTTEAFF. Full variable domain (rest looked up from reference TRBV5-1 and TRBJ1-1): KAGVTQTPRYLIKTRGQQVTLSCSPISGHRSVSWYQQTPGQGLQFLFEYFSETQRNKGNFPGRFSGRQFSNSRSEMNVSTLELGDSALYLCASSLEGTGRVTTEAFFGQGTRLTVV.

This clonotype was detected many times. The rearrangement joins TRBV7-3 to TRBJ2-1, with D hard to call. Germline CDR1 reads SGHTA; CDR2 reads FQGTGA. Trimming stripped 4 bases from V and 7 bases from J, with 11 bases between. This CDR3 comprises 13 residues. CDR3 coding DNA: TGTGCCAGCAGCTCCGGACCGGGTAATGAGCAGTTCTTC. Translating it yields CASSSGPGNEQFF.